These T cell receptor beta chains were read from a single sample in a study of CD4+ T cells in melanoma. TCRdb keeps only in-frame clones here, not all; method: immunoSEQ multiplex PCR. The sample includes around 110,000 clones, approximately 92% seen only once; the top ten take about 3.5%. Sequencing was performed on peripheral blood. The receptors originated from a human donor with melanoma. Each CDR3 is given with its conserved first and last residue. The order of the fields is clone size, V gene, J gene, D gene, CDR3 DNA, CDR3 protein. A D gene is named only where the DNA matches it firmly. Part of the rows lack a size; the others show once, few, many or a class for expanded clones.

.	TRBV5-4	TRBJ2-7	TRBD1	TGTGCCAGCAGCTCACAGGGGTACGAGCAGTACTTC	CASSSQGYEQYF
.	TRBV29-1	TRBJ2-3	TRBD1	TGCAGTCACACAGGGGACCGACCCCTCGCGACGCAGTATTTT	CSHTGDRPLATQYF
.	TRBV6-6	TRBJ1-2	.	TGTGCCAGCAGATACGAAGAGAGAGAAGCTAACTATGGCTACACCTTC	CASRYEEREANYGYTF
.	TRBV7-9	TRBJ2-3	TRBD2	TGTGCCAGCAGCAGCCTGGCTAGCGGGGAAGATACGCAGTATTTT	CASSSLASGEDTQYF
.	TRBV5-8	TRBJ2-3	TRBD1	TGTGCCAGCAGCTCCGGGACAGGGTCAGATACGCAGTATTTT	CASSSGTGSDTQYF
.	TRBV2	TRBJ2-5	.	TGTGCCAGCAGTGAAGCGCCGGGGGCGGTGGAGACCCAGTACTTC	CASSEAPGAVETQYF
.	TRBV10-3	TRBJ2-7	TRBD1	TGTGCCATCACCGCAGGACAGGGCGGGGTCTACGAGCAGTACTTC	CAITAGQGGVYEQYF
.	TRBV10-3	TRBJ1-5	.	TGTGCCATCAGTGATCGACGCGGCAATCAGCCCCAGCATTTT	CAISDRRGNQPQHF
.	TRBV27	TRBJ2-7	TRBD2	TGTGCCAGCAGGGGGACTAGCGGATCCTACGAGCAGTACTTC	CASRGTSGSYEQYF
.	TRBV7-2	TRBJ1-5	.	TGTGCCAGCAGCACGAGGGGGGATCAGCCCCAGCATTTT	CASSTRGDQPQHF
.	TRBV7-2	TRBJ2-3	.	TGTGCCAGCAGCTTAGGGTTTTTGACAGATACGCAGTATTTT	CASSLGFLTDTQYF
.	TRBV5-1	TRBJ2-6	.	TGCGCCAGCAGCTTGCTGCAGGGTTCTGGGGCCAACGTCCTGACTTTC	CASSLLQGSGANVLTF
.	TRBV7-2	TRBJ2-2	.	TGTGCCAGCAGCTTAGGACCCAAGAACACCGGGGAGCTGTTTTTT	CASSLGPKNTGELFF
.	TRBV30	TRBJ1-4	.	TGTGCCTGGGGGTCCGCGAAGGCAGTAACACTGTTTTTT	CAWGSAKAVTLFF
.	TRBV7-9	TRBJ2-7	.	TGTGCCAGCAGCTTAGGGCAGGGGGGGAGCGAGCAGTACTTC	CASSLGQGGSEQYF
.	TRBV2	TRBJ1-6	.	TGTGCCAGCAGTTCCCCTGGGCAGGGTATCGCACCCCTCCACTTT	CASSSPGQGIAPLHF
.	TRBV19	TRBJ2-7	TRBD1	TGTGCCAGTAGTATTCCATTCGGGACAGCTACGTACGAGCAGTACTTC	CASSIPFGTATYEQYF
.	TRBV27	TRBJ2-5	TRBD1	TGTGCCAGCAGTCCGGACAGGACAAGAGAGACCCAGTACTTC	CASSPDRTRETQYF
once	TRBV5-3	TRBJ1-3	.	TGTGCCAGAAGCACGGGACCTGGGGCTGGAAACACCATATATTTT	CARSTGPGAGNTIYF
.	TRBV4-1	TRBJ1-1	.	TGCGCCAGCAGCCAAGATGTTAGCAGGGAGGCTGAAGCTTTCTTT	CASSQDVSREAEAFF
.	TRBV9	TRBJ2-5	.	TGTGCCAGCAGCGTAGCTCACAGCCAAGAGACCCAGTACTTC	CASSVAHSQETQYF
.	TRBV6-5	TRBJ1-1	.	TGTGCCAGCAGTTACGGACGGAACACTGAAGCTTTCTTT	CASSYGRNTEAFF
.	TRBV10-3	TRBJ1-2	.	TGTGCCATCAGTAATGACGAGGGGATTTATGGCTACACCTTC	CAISNDEGIYGYTF
.	TRBV30	TRBJ1-5	TRBD1	TGTGCCTGGAACAGGGGACAGGCGCCCCAGCATTTT	CAWNRGQAPQHF
medium-sized	TRBV7-9	TRBJ2-7	.	TGTGCCAGCAGCTTAGGTGGGCGGTACGAGCAGTACTTC	CASSLGGRYEQYF
.	TRBV7-9	TRBJ2-5	.	TGTGCCAGCAGACCATCGACTAGACAAGAGACCCAGTACTTC	CASRPSTRQETQYF
.	TRBV28	TRBJ1-6	.	TGTGCCAGCAGTTTAGACTCGAATTCACCCCTCCACTTT	CASSLDSNSPLHF
.	TRBV4-3	TRBJ2-1	.	TGCGCCAGCAGCCAAGAGATCTCCGGTATTGAGCAGTTCTTC	CASSQEISGIEQFF
.	TRBV27	TRBJ2-5	TRBD2	TGTGCCAGCAGTTGGACGGGGGGGGAGACCCAGTACTTC	CASSWTGGETQYF
.	TRBV2	TRBJ2-1	TRBD2	TGTGCCAGCAGCGCGACTAGCGGGCATTACAATGAGCAGTTCTTC	CASSATSGHYNEQFF
.	TRBV9	TRBJ1-6	.	TGTGCCAGCAGCCCAGGGACGGGAAAGAATAATTCACCCCTCCACTTT	CASSPGTGKNNSPLHF
.	TRBV11-3	TRBJ2-7	TRBD2	TGTGCCAGCAGCTTACAGGGAGGGACCTACGAGCAGTACTTC	CASSLQGGTYEQYF
.	TRBV18	TRBJ2-7	.	TGTGCCAGCTCACCTCTGACGGACAGCTCCTACGAGCAGTACTTC	CASSPLTDSSYEQYF
.	TRBV7-9	TRBJ1-1	.	TGTGCCAGCAGCTTAGGGACTGGAAATGAAGCTTTCTTT	CASSLGTGNEAFF
.	TRBV6-1	TRBJ2-5	.	TGTGCCAGCAGTGTGTCGCTCGAGACCCAGTACTTC	CASSVSLETQYF
.	TRBV18	TRBJ1-2	.	TGTGCCAGCTCACCCGAGACAGAGTACTATGGCTACACCTTC	CASSPETEYYGYTF
.	TRBV29-1	TRBJ1-5	TRBD1	TGCAGCGTTAAGACAGGGGGCGAGGATCAGCCCCAGCATTTT	CSVKTGGEDQPQHF
.	TRBV9	TRBJ1-3	.	TGTGCCAGCAGCTCATCCGGGACACCGTATTCTGGAAACACCATATATTTT	CASSSSGTPYSGNTIYF
.	TRBV25-1	TRBJ2-3	.	TGTGCCAGCAGTGAATCTGGGTTCCCCGCTGTAGATACGCAGTATTTT	CASSESGFPAVDTQYF
.	TRBV4-2	TRBJ1-2	TRBD1	TGTGCCAGCAGCCTTGAGTCCGGGACAGGGGGCTGGGGCTACACCTTC	CASSLESGTGGWGYTF
.	TRBV2	TRBJ2-5	TRBD2	TGTGCCAGCCGTGGGGCGGGAGCGATGGAGACCCAGTACTTC	CASRGAGAMETQYF
few	TRBV11-2	TRBJ1-2	.	TGTGCCAGCAGCCCCGCGGGGGACTATGGCTACACCTTC	CASSPAGDYGYTF
.	TRBV11-3	TRBJ2-7	.	TGTGCCAGCCCGCCGGTGGGGTGGTACGAGCAGTACTTC	CASPPVGWYEQYF
.	TRBV4-1	TRBJ1-5	.	TGCGCCAGCAGCCGTCGTGGGGAACAGCCCCAGCATTTT	CASSRRGEQPQHF
.	TRBV13	TRBJ2-1	TRBD2	TGTGCCAGCAGCTCCCGACTAGCGGGGGGCTCCTACAATGAGCAGTTCTTC	CASSSRLAGGSYNEQFF
.	TRBV11-3	TRBJ2-3	TRBD1	TGTGCCAGCAGCTCCGGGACAGGGAGGGCAGATACGCAGTATTTT	CASSSGTGRADTQYF
.	TRBV25-1	TRBJ2-4	TRBD1	TGTGCCAGCTGGGAGGGACAGGGGACTCTTCTAGCCAAAAACATTCAGTACTTC	CASWEGQGTLLAKNIQYF
.	TRBV19	TRBJ1-6	.	TGTGCCAGTGGTAACAGGGAAGGGAATTCACCCCTCCACTTT	CASGNREGNSPLHF
.	TRBV30	TRBJ2-1	.	TGTGCCTGGACCCCTTTGAGCTCCTACAATGAGCAGTTCTTC	CAWTPLSSYNEQFF
.	TRBV2	TRBJ1-3	.	TGTGCCAGCTCCCTCTACTCTGGAAACACCATATATTTT	CASSLYSGNTIYF
once	TRBV4-1	TRBJ2-1	.	TGCGCCAGCAGCCAAGATTACCCTAGAACCTCCTACAATGAGCAGTTCTTC	CASSQDYPRTSYNEQFF
.	TRBV27	TRBJ1-2	.	TGTGCCAGCAGTCCCATCGACGGAGCCATCTATGGCTACACCTTC	CASSPIDGAIYGYTF